Listed below are T cell receptor beta chains from one sample, sequenced in a study of blood T cell repertoires in COVID-19. Measured with immunoSEQ multiplex PCR; TCRdb has only the in-frame clones, and not every one. Found here are about 230,000 clones, approximately 84% of them singletons; the top ten hold 11%. What was sequenced was peripheral blood. These receptors came from a man between 50 and 59 years old with COVID-19, enrolled during active disease. Each CDR3 is given with its conserved first and last residue. D genes are given only for firm matches. The listing skips clone size in some rows; elsewhere it reads once, few, many or a size class.

v_call: TRBV10-3
d_call: TRBD2
clone_size: NA
j_call: TRBJ2-1
cdr3_nt: TGTGCCATCAGTACTAGCGGCGGGTACAATGAGCAGTTCTTC
cdr3_aa: CAISTSGGYNEQFF

v_call: TRBV6-2/TRBV6-3
d_call: NA
clone_size: NA
j_call: TRBJ1-2
cdr3_nt: TGTGCCAGCAGTTCAGTTCGGGACATCTATCTTGGCTACACCTTC
cdr3_aa: CASSSVRDIYLGYTF

v_call: TRBV3-1/TRBV3-2
d_call: TRBD2
clone_size: NA
j_call: TRBJ2-7
cdr3_nt: TGTGCCAGCAGCCCCGGACTAGCGGGAACCTCCTACGAGCAGTACTTC
cdr3_aa: CASSPGLAGTSYEQYF

v_call: TRBV28
d_call: TRBD1
clone_size: NA
j_call: TRBJ1-2
cdr3_nt: TGTGCCAGCAGTCCTGGACAGGGGGCGCAAAATGGCTACACCTTC
cdr3_aa: CASSPGQGAQNGYTF

v_call: TRBV4-1
d_call: TRBD1
clone_size: NA
j_call: TRBJ1-1
cdr3_nt: TGCGCCAGCAGCCAGAATGCAGGGGGCATCGGGACTGAAGCTTTCTTT
cdr3_aa: CASSQNAGGIGTEAFF

v_call: TRBV4-2
d_call: NA
clone_size: few
j_call: TRBJ1-3
cdr3_nt: TGTGCCAGCAGCCAAGATCACAGGGCCTCTGGAAACACCATATATTTT
cdr3_aa: CASSQDHRASGNTIYF

v_call: TRBV5-5
d_call: NA
clone_size: once
j_call: TRBJ2-5
cdr3_nt: TGTGCCAGCAGCTTGGACAACCAAGAGACCCAGTACTTC
cdr3_aa: CASSLDNQETQYF

v_call: TRBV25-1
d_call: NA
clone_size: NA
j_call: TRBJ2-3
cdr3_nt: TGTGCCAGCAGTGAATCTGACAGATCCCCCACAGATACGCAGTATTTT
cdr3_aa: CASSESDRSPTDTQYF

v_call: TRBV15
d_call: NA
clone_size: NA
j_call: TRBJ1-2
cdr3_nt: TGTGCCACCAGCAGAGTTGCAGGGCCATATGGCTACACCTTC
cdr3_aa: CATSRVAGPYGYTF

v_call: TRBV5-1
d_call: NA
clone_size: NA
j_call: TRBJ1-1
cdr3_nt: TGCGCCAGTAGGGGACACCAGACAGAAGCTTTCTTT
cdr3_aa: CASRGHQTEAFF

v_call: TRBV19
d_call: NA
clone_size: NA
j_call: TRBJ1-5
cdr3_nt: TGTGCCAGTAGTATAAGGTTGATGGCAGGGGCTAGCAATCAGCCCCAGCATTTT
cdr3_aa: CASSIRLMAGASNQPQHF

v_call: TRBV19
d_call: TRBD1
clone_size: NA
j_call: TRBJ2-5
cdr3_nt: TGTGCCAGTAGTATAGGTCGACAGGGCTCGGAGACCCAGTACTTC
cdr3_aa: CASSIGRQGSETQYF

v_call: TRBV6-2/TRBV6-3
d_call: TRBD1
clone_size: NA
j_call: TRBJ2-2
cdr3_nt: TGTGCCAGCAGTTACCCCCCAGGGGGACACGGGGAGCTGTTTTTT
cdr3_aa: CASSYPPGGHGELFF

v_call: TRBV12-5
d_call: NA
clone_size: once
j_call: TRBJ2-5
cdr3_nt: TGTGCTAGTGGTTTGGTCTCCGCAGGCGAAGAGACCCAGTACTTC
cdr3_aa: CASGLVSAGEETQYF

v_call: TRBV5-1
d_call: NA
clone_size: NA
j_call: TRBJ2-5
cdr3_nt: TGCGCCAGCAGCTTGGCGTCAGCGAGGCAAGAGACCCAGTACTTC
cdr3_aa: CASSLASARQETQYF

v_call: TRBV2
d_call: NA
clone_size: NA
j_call: TRBJ1-2
cdr3_nt: TGTGCCAGCAGTGAAGCCTGGACAGCAGCAAGGGATGGCTACACCTTC
cdr3_aa: CASSEAWTAARDGYTF

v_call: TRBV3-1/TRBV3-2
d_call: TRBD1
clone_size: few
j_call: TRBJ1-3
cdr3_nt: TGTGCCAGCAGCCAAGATTCGGACAGGGGGCTCTCTGGAAACACCATATATTTT
cdr3_aa: CASSQDSDRGLSGNTIYF

v_call: TRBV5-6
d_call: TRBD1
clone_size: NA
j_call: TRBJ1-6
cdr3_nt: TGTGCCAGCAGCGGGGGACAGGCAAATTCACCCCTCCACTTT
cdr3_aa: CASSGGQANSPLHF

v_call: TRBV5-1
d_call: NA
clone_size: NA
j_call: TRBJ1-5
cdr3_nt: TGCGCCAGCAGCTTGCTCGAGGACACCTCCAAGCATTTT
cdr3_aa: CASSLLEDTSKHF

v_call: TRBV27
d_call: TRBD2
clone_size: NA
j_call: TRBJ2-5
cdr3_nt: TGTGCCAGCGGTCGACTAGCGGGAATCCAAGAGACCCAGTACTTC
cdr3_aa: CASGRLAGIQETQYF

v_call: TRBV24-1
d_call: TRBD1
clone_size: few
j_call: TRBJ2-2
cdr3_nt: TGTGCCACCAGTGACCTCGACAGGGCCTCCGGGGAGCTGTTTTTT
cdr3_aa: CATSDLDRASGELFF

v_call: TRBV7-9
d_call: TRBD1
clone_size: NA
j_call: TRBJ1-1
cdr3_nt: TGTGCCAGCAGCTTCGGGACAGGGGGCCTTAGCGCTGAAGCTTTCTTT
cdr3_aa: CASSFGTGGLSAEAFF

v_call: TRBV24-1
d_call: NA
clone_size: NA
j_call: TRBJ1-2
cdr3_nt: TGTGCCACCAGTGACCCCGGGGAGGCGACCGGCTACACCTTC
cdr3_aa: CATSDPGEATGYTF

v_call: TRBV24-1
d_call: NA
clone_size: NA
j_call: TRBJ2-7
cdr3_nt: TGTGCCACCAGTGACAGATCCTACGAGCAGTACTTC
cdr3_aa: CATSDRSYEQYF

v_call: TRBV7-9
d_call: TRBD1
clone_size: NA
j_call: TRBJ1-2
cdr3_nt: TGTGCCAGCAGCGGCACCGGGACAGGGGGGCCTGGCTACACCTTC
cdr3_aa: CASSGTGTGGPGYTF

v_call: TRBV4-2
d_call: NA
clone_size: NA
j_call: TRBJ2-7
cdr3_nt: TGTGCCAGCAGCCAAGACAGGAACCCTTTGGACGAGCAGTACTTC
cdr3_aa: CASSQDRNPLDEQYF

v_call: TRBV27
d_call: TRBD1
clone_size: NA
j_call: TRBJ1-1
cdr3_nt: TGTGCCAGCAGTTTTCAGGGGGGATTCACTGAAGCTTTCTTT
cdr3_aa: CASSFQGGFTEAFF

v_call: TRBV14
d_call: NA
clone_size: NA
j_call: TRBJ1-6
cdr3_nt: TGTGCCAGCAGCCAGGGTACAGGGTTGAATTCACCCCTCCACTTT
cdr3_aa: CASSQGTGLNSPLHF

v_call: TRBV15
d_call: TRBD1
clone_size: NA
j_call: TRBJ1-5
cdr3_nt: TGTGCCACCAGCAGAGGGGACAGTAGCAATCAGCCCCAGCATTTT
cdr3_aa: CATSRGDSSNQPQHF

v_call: TRBV5-1
d_call: NA
clone_size: NA
j_call: TRBJ2-3
cdr3_nt: TGCGCCAGCAGCCGGGGGCTAGCGGCCACAGATACGCAGTATTTT
cdr3_aa: CASSRGLAATDTQYF

v_call: TRBV11-2
d_call: NA
clone_size: NA
j_call: TRBJ1-1
cdr3_nt: TGTGCCAGCAGCTACCGAGGAGGGGCCACCCAGGCTTTCTTT
cdr3_aa: CASSYRGGATQAFF

v_call: TRBV4-1
d_call: TRBD1
clone_size: NA
j_call: TRBJ2-7
cdr3_nt: TGCGCCAGCAGCCAAGATGGGGACAGGGCCAACTACGAGCAGTACTTC
cdr3_aa: CASSQDGDRANYEQYF

v_call: TRBV6-5
d_call: NA
clone_size: NA
j_call: TRBJ2-7
cdr3_nt: TGTGCCAGCAACCACACGAGACAATACGAGCAGTACTTC
cdr3_aa: CASNHTRQYEQYF

v_call: TRBV12-3/TRBV12-4
d_call: NA
clone_size: NA
j_call: TRBJ1-2
cdr3_nt: TGTGCCAGCAGTCCAAGGGGAGGGTTTGGCTACACCTTC
cdr3_aa: CASSPRGGFGYTF

v_call: TRBV5-1
d_call: TRBD2
clone_size: NA
j_call: TRBJ2-7
cdr3_nt: TGCGCCAGCAGCTTGGGGGCTAGCGGGCCACAAACTTACTACGAGCAGTACTTC
cdr3_aa: CASSLGASGPQTYYEQYF

v_call: TRBV6-6
d_call: NA
clone_size: NA
j_call: TRBJ1-2
cdr3_nt: TGTGCCAGCAGCCCCCCCCCAGGAGGGTATGGCTACACCTTC
cdr3_aa: CASSPPPGGYGYTF

v_call: TRBV6-6
d_call: NA
clone_size: NA
j_call: TRBJ1-2
cdr3_nt: TGTGCCAGCAGCCCCGCCAGGGTGGATGGCTACACCTTC
cdr3_aa: CASSPARVDGYTF

v_call: TRBV5-1
d_call: NA
clone_size: NA
j_call: TRBJ2-2
cdr3_nt: TGCGCCAGCAGCAAGGGACACGACACCGGGGAGCTGTTTTTT
cdr3_aa: CASSKGHDTGELFF

v_call: TRBV3-1/TRBV3-2
d_call: NA
clone_size: NA
j_call: TRBJ1-2
cdr3_nt: TGTGCCAGCACCCCCGAGCCAGGGTGGTATGGCTACACCTTC
cdr3_aa: CASTPEPGWYGYTF

v_call: TRBV5-4
d_call: TRBD1
clone_size: few
j_call: TRBJ2-7
cdr3_nt: TGTGCCAGCAGCTTGGTCGGGACAGGGTTCCTCCGGAGTGAGCAGTACTTC
cdr3_aa: CASSLVGTGFLRSEQYF

v_call: TRBV7-9
d_call: TRBD1
clone_size: NA
j_call: TRBJ1-4
cdr3_nt: TGTGCCAGCAGCTTAGCGGGACAGGGTGCTGCAACTAATGAAAAACTGTTTTTT
cdr3_aa: CASSLAGQGAATNEKLFF

v_call: TRBV10-3
d_call: NA
clone_size: NA
j_call: TRBJ1-3
cdr3_nt: TGTGCCACCGAGGGTGGAAACACCATATATTTT
cdr3_aa: CATEGGNTIYF

v_call: TRBV27
d_call: TRBD2
clone_size: once
j_call: TRBJ2-3
cdr3_nt: TGTGCCAGCAGTTTACCGGGGGGGGGCCGCACAGATACGCAGTATTTT
cdr3_aa: CASSLPGGGRTDTQYF

v_call: TRBV7-9
d_call: TRBD1
clone_size: NA
j_call: TRBJ1-3
cdr3_nt: TGTGCCAGCAGCCTAGGACAGGGCCTCTCTGGAAACACCATATATTTT
cdr3_aa: CASSLGQGLSGNTIYF

v_call: TRBV5-1
d_call: TRBD1
clone_size: NA
j_call: TRBJ1-5
cdr3_nt: TGCGCCAGCAGCGCGGATGGGACAGGGTCTCAGCCCCAGCATTTT
cdr3_aa: CASSADGTGSQPQHF

v_call: TRBV28
d_call: NA
clone_size: NA
j_call: TRBJ1-1
cdr3_nt: TGTGCCAGCAGTCCGCCGCTCGGGTTTGAAGCTTTCTTT
cdr3_aa: CASSPPLGFEAFF

v_call: TRBV7-2
d_call: NA
clone_size: NA
j_call: TRBJ2-7
cdr3_nt: TGTGCCAGCAGCTTTCTGCAGGGGTCCTACTACGAGCAGTACTTC
cdr3_aa: CASSFLQGSYYEQYF

v_call: TRBV5-8
d_call: NA
clone_size: NA
j_call: TRBJ2-1
cdr3_nt: TGTGCCAGCAGCTTGGTCGGAGGGGTTCAGGCCAATGAGCAGTTCTTC
cdr3_aa: CASSLVGGVQANEQFF